These 17 T cell receptor beta chains came from one sample sequenced in a study of shared clonotypes between healthy human individuals. The naive CD8 fraction comprised CD45RO-negative cells positively selected for CCR7 and excluded terminally differentiated effector memory CD45RA+ cells. Produced via immunoSEQ multiplex PCR; TCRdb's table is partial and in-frame only. The sample lists nearly 600,000 clones, roughly 96% occurring once. Sequencing input: naive CD8+ T cells sorted from blood. These receptors were obtained from a woman aged 25 to 45 in good health.

This chain connects TRBV7-2 to TRBJ2-7, with 10 bases matching TRBD1. Germline CDR1 is SGHTA and CDR2 is FQGNSA. This CDR3 contains 15 residues. With 4 bases clipped from V and 2 bases from J, the junction kept 5 bases outside the gene matches. The CDR3 sequence is CASSSPGQGPYEQYF. The CDR3 DNA reads as TGTGCCAGCAGCTCGCCGGGACAGGGGCCCTACGAGCAGTACTTC.

The V gene is TRBV7-9, the J gene TRBJ1-2; 7 nucleotides agree with TRBD1. The CDR3 sequence is 11 residues long. Germline CDR1 is SEHNR and CDR2 is FQNEAQ (reference sequence). The V gene end was trimmed by 8 bases and the J gene end by 8 bases; junction bases not matched to a gene: 5. This chain's CDR3 is CASFTGVGYTF. The DNA of the CDR3 is TGTGCCAGCTTTACAGGGGTGGGCTACACCTTC.

This clone appeared once. This chain connects TRBV9 to TRBJ2-1; D perhaps matches TRBD2 (6 bases). The CDR3 runs to 14 residues. CDR1 is SGDLS and CDR2 is YYNGEE in the germline V gene. The V and J ends lost 4 bases and 6 bases respectively, with 14 bases between them. The CDR3 loop reads CASSPLGGSNEQFF. CDR3 nucleotide sequence: TGTGCCAGCAGCCCCCTCGGAGGGTCCAATGAGCAGTTCTTC.

The rearrangement uses TRBV7-6 and TRBJ2-7; TRBD1 agrees at 8 bases. This CDR3 comprises 15 residues. With 5 bases clipped from V and 2 bases from J, the junction kept 8 bases outside the gene matches. Germline CDR1 and CDR2: SGHVS and FNYEAQ. The CDR3, as DNA: TGTGCCAGCAGCCAGACAGGGGCTCGACCCTACGAGCAGTACTTC. It encodes CASSQTGARPYEQYF.

This rearrangement joins TRBV27 to TRBJ2-1; 8 bases fit TRBD2. V dropped 2 bases and J dropped 15; count of bases not matched to a gene: 21. Germline CDR1 and CDR2: MNHEY and SMNVEV (reference sequence). The CDR3 length is 17 residues. This chain's CDR3 is CASSLLPPPSGVAGGFF. DNA for the CDR3: TGTGCCAGCAGTTTACTTCCACCCCCCTCAGGGGTGGCGGGGGGGTTCTTC.

The chain recombines TRBV6-5 with TRBJ1-2; 8 bases fit TRBD1. Germline CDR1 MNHEY, CDR2 SVGAGI. The length of the CDR3 is 15 residues. V trimming: 2 bases; J trimming: 5 bases; junction bases outside the gene matches: 7. CDR3 residues: CASSYDTGGMYGYTF. The CDR3 DNA follows: TGTGCCAGCAGTTACGATACAGGGGGGATGTATGGCTACACCTTC.

The chain combines TRBV29-1 with TRBJ2-2; D is unresolved. The germline V and J ends were trimmed by 5 bases and 4 bases, with 8 bases remaining between them. This CDR3 has 12 residues. The germline V gene has CDR1 SQVTM and CDR2 ANQGSEA. CDR3 DNA: TGCAGCGTTAAGTGGGCCACCGGGGAGCTGTTTTTT. This encodes CSVKWATGELFF.

Only a few counts were recorded for this clone. The CDR3 nucleotides are TGCGCCAGCAGCCAAGATGGGGGGCGCAATCAGCCCCAGCATTTT. Translated, it gives CASSQDGGRNQPQHF. The V and J genes are TRBV4-1 and TRBJ1-5; a possible D gene is TRBD1 (6 bases). The V gene lost 0 bases and the J gene lost 2 bases, with 8 bases spanning the gap. CDR3 length: 15 residues. The germline CDR1 and CDR2 sequences are MGHRA and YSYEKL.

The gene calls are TRBV11-2 and TRBJ2-7, with a weak D call TRBD1 (6 bases). CDR3 length: 14 residues. V was clipped by 6 bases and J by 3 bases, with 15 bases between them. Germline assignment: CDR1 SGHAT and CDR2 FQNNGV. In DNA, the CDR3 is TGTGCCAGCAGTTATACTCCGGGACACTACGAGCAGTACTTC. It translates to CASSYTPGHYEQYF. The full variable domain, with the rest looked up from reference TRBV11-2 and TRBJ2-7, is EAGVAQSPRYKIIEKRQSVAFWCNPISGHATLYWYQQILGQGPKLLIQFQNNGVVDDSQLPKDRFSAERLKGVDSTLKIQPAKLEDSAVYLCASSYTPGHYEQYFGPGTRLTVT.

The gene calls are TRBV29-1 and TRBJ1-2; possible D gene TRBD1, 5 bases. V dropped 6 bases and J dropped 7 bases, with 12 bases sitting between them. This CDR3 has 11 residues. CDR1 is SQVTM, CDR2 ANQGSEA, per germline. The CDR3 nucleotides read TGCAGCGTGCCCAGGGCAGGTGGCTACACCTTC. Amino acids: CSVPRAGGYTF.

J is TRBJ2-7 and V is TRBV4-2, with 8 bases that match TRBD2. Trimming took 5 bases from V and 4 from J; bases not matched to a gene: 10. The CDR3 has 15 residues. Looked up from germline, CDR1 is LGHNA and CDR2 is YNFKEQ. DNA for the CDR3: TGTGCCAGCAGCTCACAGGGCGAGCGGGGGTACGAGCAGTACTTC. This encodes CASSSQGERGYEQYF.

The chain has TRBV6-4 and TRBJ2-2; a possible D gene is TRBD1 (6 bases). V dropped 6 bases and J dropped 7 bases, with 18 bases sitting between them. CDR3 length equals 15 residues. Per germline, CDR1 MRHNA and CDR2 SNTAGT. The CDR3 coding sequence is TGTGCCAGCAGCAAAATAACAGGGTGGGACGGGGAGCTGTTTTTT. Protein product: CASSKITGWDGELFF.

The V and J genes are TRBV13 and TRBJ2-1; possibly TRBD2 for D (6 bases). Germline CDR1 PRHDT, CDR2 FYEKMQ (reference sequence). The V and J ends lost 5 bases and 7 bases respectively, with 21 bases between them. The CDR3 consists of 16 residues. The chain's CDR3 is CASSLSGLSLGNEQFF. The CDR3 DNA sequence: TGTGCCAGCAGCCTCTCGGGACTTTCCTTAGGAAATGAGCAGTTCTTC.

The genes are TRBV19 and TRBJ2-7; 7 nucleotides agree with TRBD2. CDR1 is LNHDA, CDR2 SQIVND, per germline (reference sequence). J lost 0 bases, V lost 7 bases, and 9 bases had no gene match. The CDR3 is 15 amino acids. The CDR3 nucleotides read TGTGCCAGTACCCCCTATGGCGGGAGCTCCTACGAGCAGTACTTC. Amino acids: CASTPYGGSSYEQYF.

The rearrangement links TRBV5-1 to TRBJ1-1, with D hard to call. The CDR3 has 15 residues. Trimming took 0 bases from V and 0 from J, leaving 9 bases between them. The germline V gene encodes CDR1 SGHRS and CDR2 YFSETQ. The DNA of the CDR3 is TGCGCCAGCAGCTTGGTTCCCAAGATGAACACTGAAGCTTTCTTT. Protein: CASSLVPKMNTEAFF.

This chain connects TRBV27 to TRBJ1-5; D not resolved. Per the germline V gene, CDR1 is MNHEY and CDR2 is SMNVEV (reference sequence). V lost 7 bases and J 2 bases, leaving 12 bases between the germline ends. This CDR3 contains 14 residues. The CDR3 bases are TGTGCCAGCACAACGTCGGGCGGCAATCAGCCCCAGCATTTT. This sequence encodes CASTTSGGNQPQHF.

The chain combines TRBV11-2 with TRBJ2-1; D remains ambiguous. The length of the CDR3 is 13 residues. The germline gives CDR1 SGHAT, CDR2 FQNNGV. V was pared by 2 bases and J by 10 bases, with 12 bases between. The CDR3 protein is CASSLIPAREQFF. The CDR3 region has the DNA TGTGCCAGCAGCTTAATACCGGCGCGGGAGCAGTTCTTC.